This TCR beta chain was sequenced during a study of T cell responses to AZD1222 COVID-19 vaccine (dated by TCRdb to the early 2020s). With respect to the entire study: TCR sequencing was performed for 233 trial participants, of whom around 200 were given two doses of AZD1222 and around 25 were given two doses of MenACWY control vaccine. Trial participants were enrolled by age into 18-55, 56-69 and 70-plus year subgroups, with roughly 160, 29 and 62 TCR-sequenced participants respectively. The investigation overall reported the following: Epitopes outside the regions mutated in the B.1.351 and B.1.1.7 variants were reportedly recognized by nearly half of the unique spike-specific TCRs. Vaccine-associated CD4 TCRs spanned the whole spike protein, with dominant responses in regions 160-218 and 743-854. A significant rise in spike-specific TCR breadth and depth was observed after two AZD1222 doses relative to day 0 and relative to MenACWY recipients. No day 14 peak-response samples were available, so repertoires were characterized only after the peak T cell response. In the small 56-69-year group, the increase in depth fell short of significance, most likely because of low power. Conclusions about previously exposed vaccinees are limited, since just six AZD1222 recipients were seropositive for SARS-CoV-2 at baseline. Participants were mostly white British and included more females than males, and it was suggested by the authors that clonal diversity may have been underestimated.

The CDR3 regions of human TCRbeta chains were analyzed by immunosequencing. Per the authors' processing: TCRs in the repertoires were matched against a reference library of SARS-CoV-2-specific TCRs that had been generated with the MIRA antigen-specificity platform. Breadth was defined as the fraction of unique TCRs that were SARS-CoV-2-associated. Depth was defined as the fraction of total T cells that were SARS-CoV-2-associated. Using the MIRA data, every spike-specific TCR was mapped to the spike region that the TCR reacted to and assigned to either a CD4 or a CD8 class. Log10-transformed breadth and depth values were compared by one-way ANOVA with Sidak's multiple comparisons tests. TCRdb took over this immuneACCESS table, retaining in-frame rearrangements with V and J assigned. Such tables are incomplete; in checked studies, under half of the missing clones stem from an unresolved V gene, and the remainder is unexplained. The V and J calls and clone size come from that table; D and trimming were worked out from the DNA. The sample yields 150,000 to 200,000 clones; approximately 95% were counted once. The top ten constitute around 1% of the sample.

Interpreted using the paper, the time point label stands for: about 28 days (+/-7) after the second vaccine dose. In the paper's terms, the treatment or condition label means: meningococcal conjugate vaccine given as trial control. Vaccinee samples came from UK trials COV001 and COV002, including a single-blind randomized controlled phase 2/3 trial of AZD1222 (ChAdOx1 nCoV-19) in healthy adults. For TCRbeta chain sequencing, PBMC samples were collected from trial participants at day 0 and at day 28 after the second dose. The germline V gene (reference sequence) yields LNHDA for CDR1 and SQIVND for CDR2. There are 16 amino acids in the CDR3, from cysteine to phenylalanine inclusive. The kept DNA is CDR3 alone, 48 bases in frame from the first base. The V and J ends are trimmed by 5 bases and 4 bases, leaving 20 bases between them. With respect to this clone: This clone's antigen is unknown. Base qualities were left out, and no much larger clone turns up one base away.

The receptor's source is an adult who received the MenACWY meningococcal vaccine as a control. The rearrangement combines TRBV19 with TRBJ1-2; perhaps TRBD1 is the D gene, with 5 bases matching. Sequencing was performed on peripheral blood, taken 28 days after the second dose of the MenACWY control vaccine. The CDR3 protein sequence reads: CASSPAPPRGAYGYTF. In nucleotide form, the sequence is TGTGCCAGTAGTCCGGCGCCACCAAGGGGTGCCTATGGCTACACCTTC.